This entry features one TCR beta chain sequence. This sample is drawn from a study of blood T cell repertoires in COVID-19. In the study overall: The samples span acute and convalescent COVID-19 from the United States, Italy and Spain. The analysed material was cDNA or gDNA that came from T cells, B-cell-depleted T cells, or PBMCs.

This CDR3 spans 15 amino acids. Germline V lookup: CDR1 SGHTA, CDR2 FQGNSA. Unmatched junction bases numbered 4, after V lost 1 base and J lost 4 bases. The authors' processing: Nucleated cell counts were estimated from reference gene primer amplification. The repertoire was sequenced with immunoSEQ multiplex PCR; TCRdb's copy has only in-frame clones and lacks some. V, J and clone size were drawn from that table, and D and trimming were deduced from the DNA. The data show 150,000 to 200,000 clones, around 84% seen once. The V gene is TRBV7-2, the J gene TRBJ1-3; TRBD1 aligns across 7 bases. This clonotype was obtained from a woman aged 80 or over with acute or convalescent COVID-19. The specimen was peripheral blood. The CDR3 DNA reads TGTGCCAGCAGCTTAGACCGAGGGGGCGGAAACACCATATATTTT. Its translation: CASSLDRGGGNTIYF.